These T cell receptor beta chains were read from a single sample in a study of T cells in narcolepsy. TCRdb keeps only in-frame clones here, not all; method: immunoSEQ multiplex PCR. Of 37,000 or so clones listed, approximately 85% are singletons. Sample: CD45RA- memory CD4+ T cells from PBMCs. All receptors derive from a human donor with narcolepsy. Each CDR3 is given with its conserved first and last residue. D genes are given only for firm matches.

.	TRBV6-1	TRBJ2-7	CASSEGATGVGKQYF	TGTGCCAGCAGTGAAGGTGCGACTGGGGTGGGCAAGCAGTACTTC
.	TRBV30	TRBJ1-2	CAWSAGLANYGYTF	TGTGCCTGGAGTGCGGGGTTGGCTAACTATGGCTACACCTTC
TRBD2	TRBV4-3	TRBJ2-3	CASSPIGGPGGTQYF	TGCGCCAGCAGCCCAATTGGAGGGCCCGGGGGGACGCAGTATTTT
.	TRBV14	TRBJ1-2	CASSQGSFNYGYTF	TGTGCCAGCAGCCAAGGAAGCTTCAACTATGGCTACACCTTC
TRBD1	TRBV4-2	TRBJ1-2	CASSRDRGQYGYTF	TGTGCCAGCAGCCGAGACAGGGGGCAGTATGGCTACACCTTC
.	TRBV9	TRBJ2-6	CASSPYDPGANVLTF	TGTGCCAGCAGCCCCTATGACCCTGGGGCCAACGTCCTGACTTTC
.	TRBV5-4	TRBJ1-2	CASSLVRGTFYTF	TGTGCCAGCAGCTTGGTGAGGGGGACATTCTACACCTTC
TRBD1	TRBV28	TRBJ2-4	CASKASTGGLGKNIQYF	TGTGCCAGCAAGGCCTCTACAGGGGGTTTGGGCAAAAACATTCAGTACTTC
TRBD2	TRBV5-6	TRBJ2-2	CASSLGLAGGANTGELFF	TGTGCCAGCAGCCTAGGACTAGCGGGGGGCGCGAACACCGGGGAGCTGTTTTTT
TRBD2	TRBV18	TRBJ2-1	CASSLAGAYNEQFF	TGTGCCAGCTCACTAGCGGGGGCGTACAATGAGCAGTTCTTC
TRBD1	TRBV7-2	TRBJ2-7	CASSLGGQGRFEQYF	TGTGCCAGCAGCCTTGGGGGACAGGGTAGATTCGAGCAGTACTTC
TRBD1	TRBV6-6	TRBJ2-3	CASSAPDREGTDTQYF	TGTGCCAGCAGTGCCCCGGACAGGGAGGGCACAGATACGCAGTATTTT
.	TRBV13	TRBJ1-1	CASSLGLGVNTEAFF	TGTGCCAGCAGCTTGGGTCTTGGGGTGAACACTGAAGCTTTCTTT
.	TRBV5-1	TRBJ1-1	CASSLEGLAEAFF	TGCGCCAGCAGCTTGGAGGGGCTAGCTGAAGCTTTCTTT
.	TRBV6-5	TRBJ2-7	CASSTGVLQYF	TGTGCCAGCAGTACAGGTGTACTGCAGTACTTC
.	TRBV7-2	TRBJ1-2	CASSLDRVHGYTF	TGTGCCAGCAGCTTAGACAGGGTCCATGGCTACACCTTC
.	TRBV7-3	TRBJ2-3	CASSLTYDTQYF	TGTGCCAGCAGCTTAACATACGATACGCAGTATTTT
.	TRBV7-9	TRBJ2-3	CASTPVGDTQYF	TGTGCCAGCACCCCGGTTGGGGATACGCAGTATTTT
.	TRBV5-1	TRBJ2-7	CASSRAENQYEQYF	TGCGCCAGTAGCCGAGCTGAAAATCAATACGAGCAGTACTTC
.	TRBV18	TRBJ2-3	CASSPEWGLSDTQYF	TGTGCCAGCTCCCCGGAATGGGGTTTGTCAGATACGCAGTATTTT
.	TRBV4-2	TRBJ2-2	CASSQDPGMNTGELFF	TGTGCCAGCAGCCAAGACCCGGGGATGAACACCGGGGAGCTGTTTTTT
TRBD1	TRBV7-9	TRBJ2-3	CASSLGGGAADTQYF	TGTGCCAGCAGCTTAGGAGGGGGCGCCGCAGATACGCAGTATTTT
.	TRBV19	TRBJ1-1	CASIRSPEAFF	TGTGCCAGTATTAGGAGCCCTGAAGCTTTCTTT
.	TRBV4-2	TRBJ1-6	CASSQDRDPNSPLHF	TGTGCCAGCAGCCAAGATCGGGACCCGAATTCACCCCTCCACTTT
.	TRBV9	TRBJ1-2	CASSVDPGIGLLGYTF	TGTGCCAGCAGCGTAGATCCAGGGATAGGGCTCCTTGGCTACACCTTC